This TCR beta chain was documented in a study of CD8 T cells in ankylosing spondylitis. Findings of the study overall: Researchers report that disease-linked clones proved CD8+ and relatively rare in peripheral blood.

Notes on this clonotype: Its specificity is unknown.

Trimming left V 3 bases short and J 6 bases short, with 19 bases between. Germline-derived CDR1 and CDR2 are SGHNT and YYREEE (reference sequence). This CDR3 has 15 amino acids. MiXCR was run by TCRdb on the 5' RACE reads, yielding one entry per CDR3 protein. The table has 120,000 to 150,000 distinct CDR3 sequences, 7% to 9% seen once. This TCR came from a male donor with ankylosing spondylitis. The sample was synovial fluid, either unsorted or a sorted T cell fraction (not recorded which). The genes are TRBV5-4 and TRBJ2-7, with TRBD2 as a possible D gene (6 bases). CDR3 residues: CASSSLDYVTGEQYF. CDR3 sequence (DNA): TGTGCCAGCAGCTCCCTGGACTACGTCACGGGCGAGCAGTACTTC.